The T cell receptor beta chain described here comes from a study of CD8+ T cells in alopecia areata. General observations from the study: In lesional scalp, particularly from alopecia totalis/universalis, clonality was higher than in normal scalp. The presence of one nonresponder keeps the tie between baseline CD8+ expansion and response uncertain. The study found tofacitinib significantly decreased scalp clonality and expanded CD8+ clones among the top 100.

Extracted RNA was reverse transcribed into cDNA, the sequencing template. The method was immunoSEQ multiplex PCR; TCRdb's version includes in-frame clones alone and lacks a portion of them. Of some 200,000 clones in the sample, around 50% were seen once. This clone was counted between two and nine times. The antigen is not known. Within the sample, other DNA sequences also encode this same CDR3. This CDR3 spans 13 amino acids. The germline gives CDR1 SNHLY, CDR2 FYNNEI. Trimming cost V 3 bases and J 1 base, with 6 bases left between them. Treatment described: oral pan-JAK inhibitor, 5-10 mg twice daily.

This rearrangement joins TRBV2 to TRBJ2-5; D remains unclear. The origin of this receptor is a human donor with alopecia areata. Sequenced here: CD8+ T cells sorted from blood, sampled at week 24, from a patient treated with tofacitinib. CDR3: CASSDGVQETQYF. The DNA for the CDR3 is TGTGCCAGCAGTGATGGCGTCCAAGAGACCCAGTACTTC.